The rows below give T cell receptor beta chains drawn from one sample of a study of siplizumab effects on memory and regulatory T cells. The table came from immunoSEQ multiplex PCR; TCRdb's copy has only in-frame clones and leaves some out. The sample contains over 60,000 clones, roughly nine tenths of which appear only once. The source material was CD8+ T cells sorted from blood. All receptors come from a human donor in good health. The CDR3 runs from the conserved cysteine through the conserved F or W. A D gene is named only where the DNA matches it firmly. Clone size is shown for a subset of rows, as once, few, many or a class of expanded clone.

V gene,clone size,D gene,J gene,CDR3 protein,CDR3 DNA
TRBV5-6,NA,NA,TRBJ2-2,CASSSRQANTGELFF,TGTGCCAGCAGTTCGCGACAGGCGAACACCGGGGAGCTGTTTTTT
TRBV28,NA,TRBD1,TRBJ1-2,CASSLEQGHNYGYTF,TGTGCCAGCAGTTTGGAACAGGGGCACAACTATGGCTACACCTTC
TRBV7-2,NA,NA,TRBJ1-1,CASSLAPTAMNTEAFF,TGTGCCAGCAGCTTAGCGCCCACAGCAATGAACACTGAAGCTTTCTTT
TRBV2,NA,TRBD1,TRBJ2-7,CASRSGQGSGDEQYF,TGTGCCAGCAGGTCCGGACAGGGGAGTGGGGACGAGCAGTACTTC
TRBV27,NA,NA,TRBJ1-5,CASRSIQGSNQPQHF,TGTGCCAGCAGGTCCATACAGGGCAGCAATCAGCCCCAGCATTTT
TRBV10-3,NA,NA,TRBJ1-1,CAISEIPGLNTEAFF,TGTGCCATCAGTGAAATCCCAGGGCTGAACACTGAAGCTTTCTTT
TRBV7-9,NA,TRBD1,TRBJ1-4,CASSLGQGGEKLFF,TGTGCCAGCAGCTTGGGACAGGGAGGAGAAAAACTGTTTTTT
TRBV4-1,NA,TRBD1,TRBJ2-5,CASSQETGGRETQYF,TGCGCCAGCAGCCAGGAGACAGGGGGCCGGGAGACCCAGTACTTC
TRBV6-4,NA,TRBD2,TRBJ2-1,CASSTFGLAGGNYNEQFF,TGTGCCAGCAGTACGTTCGGACTAGCGGGAGGAAACTACAATGAGCAGTTCTTC
TRBV5-1,NA,TRBD2,TRBJ2-7,CASSLAGGTYEQYF,TGCGCCAGCAGCTTAGCGGGGGGGACCTACGAGCAGTACTTC
TRBV9,NA,NA,TRBJ1-1,CASSPSKGLNTEAFF,TGTGCCAGCAGCCCCTCGAAAGGATTAAACACTGAAGCTTTCTTT
TRBV27,NA,NA,TRBJ2-7,CASSLWGGPRAYEQYF,TGTGCCAGCAGCCTATGGGGGGGCCCCAGGGCCTACGAGCAGTACTTC
TRBV19,NA,NA,TRBJ2-7,CASSKGAYEQYF,TGTGCCAGTAGTAAAGGGGCTTACGAGCAGTACTTC
TRBV7-9,NA,NA,TRBJ2-1,CASSPALDEQFF,TGTGCCAGCAGCCCCGCTTTGGATGAGCAGTTCTTC
TRBV10-1,NA,NA,TRBJ2-7,CASSESYSGRIREQYF,TGCGCCAGCAGTGAGTCGTATTCCGGACGGATTAGGGAGCAGTACTTC
TRBV7-6,once,NA,TRBJ2-2,CASSLTTGTNTGELFF,TGTGCCAGCAGCCTTACCACAGGGACTAACACCGGGGAGCTGTTTTTT
TRBV11-2,NA,NA,TRBJ1-4,CASSLETGRQANEKLFF,TGTGCCAGCAGCTTAGAAACGGGACGCCAGGCTAATGAAAAACTGTTTTTT
TRBV19,NA,NA,TRBJ2-2,CASSIRGTNTGELFF,TGTGCCAGTAGTATTCGGGGGACGAACACCGGGGAGCTGTTTTTT
TRBV7-9,NA,NA,TRBJ2-5,CASRSLEATQYF,TGTGCCAGCCGGAGTCTGGAGGCGACCCAGTACTTC
TRBV5-4,NA,NA,TRBJ2-5,CASREGTSQETQYF,TGTGCCAGCAGAGAAGGGACATCCCAAGAGACCCAGTACTTC
TRBV9,NA,TRBD1,TRBJ1-2,CASIGTGSNYGYTF,TGTGCCAGCATCGGGACAGGGTCTAACTATGGCTACACCTTC
TRBV5-1,NA,TRBD1,TRBJ2-1,CASSRRQGADYNEQFF,TGCGCCAGCAGCAGGAGACAGGGGGCCGACTACAATGAGCAGTTCTTC
TRBV5-4,NA,NA,TRBJ2-7,CASSPGRSYEQYF,TGTGCCAGCAGCCCGGGACGGTCCTACGAGCAGTACTTC
TRBV7-2,NA,NA,TRBJ1-2,CASSWRDGNYGYTF,TGTGCCAGCAGCTGGCGGGACGGCAACTATGGCTACACCTTC
TRBV30,NA,TRBD1,TRBJ1-4,CAWSVPPDRGDEKLFF,TGTGCCTGGAGTGTCCCCCCGGACAGGGGCGATGAAAAACTGTTTTTT
TRBV27,NA,NA,TRBJ1-1,CASSLQSDTEAFF,TGTGCCAGCAGTTTACAGTCAGACACTGAAGCTTTCTTT
TRBV4-1,NA,NA,TRBJ2-1,CASSPTNNEQFF,TGCGCCAGCAGCCCGACCAACAATGAGCAGTTCTTC
TRBV7-6,NA,TRBD1,TRBJ1-1,CASSFRDRGLVLSANTEAFF,TGTGCCAGCAGCTTCCGGGACAGGGGGCTGGTCTTATCCGCGAACACTGAAGCTTTCTTT
TRBV4-1,NA,NA,TRBJ1-2,CASSQDGQTGWRESGYTF,TGCGCCAGCAGCCAAGATGGCCAGACAGGCTGGCGGGAAAGTGGCTACACCTTC
TRBV7-3,NA,TRBD1,TRBJ2-2,CASRLQGAGELFF,TGTGCCAGCAGGCTTCAGGGGGCCGGGGAGCTGTTTTTT
TRBV5-1,NA,NA,TRBJ2-5,CASSLVGGGQQETQYF,TGCGCCAGCAGCTTGGTAGGAGGGGGCCAACAAGAGACCCAGTACTTC
TRBV7-8,NA,NA,TRBJ1-5,CASSLTETDSNQPQHF,TGTGCCAGCAGCTTAACGGAGACAGATAGCAATCAGCCCCAGCATTTT
TRBV7-9,NA,TRBD1,TRBJ2-7,CASSPQEPGQSYEQYF,TGTGCCAGCAGCCCCCAGGAACCGGGACAGAGCTACGAGCAGTACTTC
TRBV2,once,TRBD1,TRBJ2-5,CASSEALGTGGLGETQYF,TGTGCCAGCAGTGAAGCGCTTGGGACAGGGGGTCTAGGGGAGACCCAGTACTTC
TRBV9,NA,NA,TRBJ2-7,CASSPSGLILSYEQYF,TGTGCCAGCAGCCCGAGTGGGTTGATACTCTCCTACGAGCAGTACTTC
TRBV5-1,NA,TRBD2,TRBJ2-3,CASSSENGLAGEVDTQYF,TGCGCCAGCAGCTCAGAAAACGGACTAGCGGGAGAGGTAGATACGCAGTATTTT
TRBV7-9,NA,NA,TRBJ2-3,CASSLEGTDTQYF,TGTGCCAGCAGCTTAGAGGGCACAGATACGCAGTATTTT
TRBV6-1,NA,NA,TRBJ1-2,CASSEVLGVDSSIAGYTF,TGTGCCAGCAGTGAAGTTCTCGGGGTCGACAGTTCGATAGCAGGCTACACCTTC
TRBV5-1,once,TRBD2,TRBJ2-5,CASSYGTSGGETQYF,TGCGCCAGCAGCTACGGGACTAGCGGCGGGGAGACCCAGTACTTC
TRBV10-1,NA,TRBD1,TRBJ1-5,CASSGQGQDQPQHF,TGCGCCAGCAGTGGACAGGGGCAGGATCAGCCCCAGCATTTT
TRBV27,NA,TRBD2,TRBJ2-2,CASSWGRGAGELFF,TGTGCCAGCAGTTGGGGGCGGGGGGCCGGGGAGCTGTTTTTT
TRBV4-1,NA,NA,TRBJ1-4,CASSPQWDEKLFF,TGCGCCAGCAGCCCCCAATGGGACGAAAAACTGTTTTTT
TRBV4-1,NA,TRBD1,TRBJ1-2,CASSQEGTGDHYGYTF,TGCGCCAGCAGCCAAGAGGGGACAGGGGATCACTATGGCTACACCTTC
TRBV27,NA,NA,TRBJ2-3,CASSLSPSTQGITDDTQYF,TGTGCCAGCAGTTTATCCCCCAGTACTCAGGGAATAACGGACGATACGCAGTATTTT
TRBV7-9,NA,NA,TRBJ2-3,CASSLEPGVDTDTQYF,TGTGCCAGCAGCTTAGAACCAGGGGTCGACACAGATACGCAGTATTTT